One sample yielded the 6 T cell receptor beta chains listed below, sequenced in a study of regulatory T cells in long-lasting Graves disease. TCR beta libraries were built with iRepertoire HTBI primers and Arm-PCR of CDR3 regions. A single record per CDR3 protein comes from TCRdb applying MiXCR to the multiplex PCR reads. This table holds a few hundred thousand distinct CDR3 sequences, 23% found once. Stated time point: persistent/refractory GD, antithyroid drugs over 5 years with positive TRAb. RNA extracted from PBMCs served as the sequencing template. Here the sequenced sample was peripheral blood mononuclear cells (PBMCs), taken when the disease was refractory, from a patient treated with antithyroid drugs. The receptors here all came from a female donor with Graves disease.

The chain joins TRBV12-3 or TRBV12-4 to TRBJ2-1; TRBD2 matches 9 bases. Trimming removed 9 bases from V and 3 bases from J; junction bases left unmatched: 12. The CDR3 runs to 16 residues. In nucleotides, the CDR3 is TGTGCCAGTAGCGGTGCGGGAGGGCCAGACTACAATGAGCAGTTCTTC. This encodes CASSGAGGPDYNEQFF.

This clonotype was found many times. The chain has TRBV11-1 and TRBJ1-1; D is uncertain. The CDR3 sequence is 13 residues long. V lost 5 bases and J 4 bases, leaving 11 bases between the germline ends. Germline V lookup: CDR1 SGHAT, CDR2 FQDESV (reference sequence). The CDR3: CASSPSGPTEAFF. The CDR3 DNA reads as TGTGCCAGCAGCCCCTCTGGGCCCACTGAAGCTTTCTTT.

This clonotype was observed a handful of times. This chain links TRBV29-1 with TRBJ1-1; 8 bases map to TRBD1. The CDR3 extends over 13 amino acids. With V trimmed by 6 bases and J by 1 base, 4 bases remained unmatched. Germline assignment: CDR1 SQVTM and CDR2 ANQGSEA. CDR3 sequence: CSVGGTGNTEAFF. Written as DNA, the CDR3 is TGCAGCGTGGGTGGGACAGGGAACACTGAAGCTTTCTTT.

The rearrangement links TRBV5-4 to TRBJ1-2; no reliable D call. The CDR3 covers 15 residues. CDR1 is SGHNT and CDR2 is YYREEE in the germline V gene (reference sequence). The germline V and J ends were trimmed by 4 bases and 0 bases, with 13 bases remaining between them. As DNA, the CDR3 is TGTGCCAGCAGCCAGGAGGCGGGGACTAACTATGGCTACACCTTC. This encodes CASSQEAGTNYGYTF.

This clonotype was observed once. The chain is built from TRBV11-2 and TRBJ1-1, with a possible D match to TRBD1 (6 bases). Trimming left V 6 bases short and J 8 bases short, with 16 bases between. Germline assignment: CDR1 SGHAT and CDR2 FQNNGV. CDR3 size: 13 residues. CDR3 DNA sequence: TGTGCCAGCAGTATAGCAGGGGAATGGGAAGCTTTCTTT. Its protein product is CASSIAGEWEAFF.

This clonotype occurred a few times. The chain couples TRBV20-1 to TRBJ1-1; no reliable D call. With 4 bases removed from V and 0 bases from J, the gap between germline ends came to 9 bases. CDR1 DFQATT and CDR2 SNEGSKA come from the germline V gene (reference sequence). CDR3 length: 13 amino acids. CDR3 sequence reads: CSAIGPMNTEAFF. Written as DNA, the CDR3 is TGCAGTGCTATTGGTCCCATGAACACTGAAGCTTTCTTT.